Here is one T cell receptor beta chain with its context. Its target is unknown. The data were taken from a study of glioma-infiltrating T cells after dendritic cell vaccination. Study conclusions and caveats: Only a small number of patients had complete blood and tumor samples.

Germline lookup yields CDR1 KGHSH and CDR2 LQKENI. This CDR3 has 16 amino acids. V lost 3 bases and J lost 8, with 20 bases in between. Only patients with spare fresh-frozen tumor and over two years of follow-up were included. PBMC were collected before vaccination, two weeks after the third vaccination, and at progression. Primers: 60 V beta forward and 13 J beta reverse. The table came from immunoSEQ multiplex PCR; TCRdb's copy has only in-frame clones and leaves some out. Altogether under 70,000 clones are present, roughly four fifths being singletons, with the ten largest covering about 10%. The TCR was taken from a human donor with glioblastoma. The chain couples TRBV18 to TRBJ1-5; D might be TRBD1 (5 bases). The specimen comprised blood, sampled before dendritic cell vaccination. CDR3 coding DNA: TGTGCCAGCTCACCTTCCAACTTTGCGGGGGGGGAGCCCCAGCATTTT. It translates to CASSPSNFAGGEPQHF. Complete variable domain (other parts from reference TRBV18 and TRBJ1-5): NAGVMQNPRHLVRRRGQEARLRCSPMKGHSHVYWYRQLPEEGLKFMVYLQKENIIDESGMPKERFSAEFPKEGPSILRIQQVVRGDSAAYFCASSPSNFAGGEPQHFGDGTRLSIL.